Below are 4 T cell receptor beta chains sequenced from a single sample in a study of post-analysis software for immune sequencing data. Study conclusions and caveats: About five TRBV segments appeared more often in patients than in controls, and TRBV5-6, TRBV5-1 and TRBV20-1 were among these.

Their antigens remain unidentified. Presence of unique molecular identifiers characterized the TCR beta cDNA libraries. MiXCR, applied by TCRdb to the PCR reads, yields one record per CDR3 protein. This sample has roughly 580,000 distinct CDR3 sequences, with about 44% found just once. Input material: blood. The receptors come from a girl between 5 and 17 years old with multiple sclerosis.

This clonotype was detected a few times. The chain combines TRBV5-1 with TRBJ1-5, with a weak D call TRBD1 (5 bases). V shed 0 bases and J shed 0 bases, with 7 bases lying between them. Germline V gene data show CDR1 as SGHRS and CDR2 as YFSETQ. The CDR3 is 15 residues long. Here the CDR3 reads CASSLEGYSNQPQHF. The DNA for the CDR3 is TGCGCCAGCAGCTTGGAGGGGTATAGCAATCAGCCCCAGCATTTT.

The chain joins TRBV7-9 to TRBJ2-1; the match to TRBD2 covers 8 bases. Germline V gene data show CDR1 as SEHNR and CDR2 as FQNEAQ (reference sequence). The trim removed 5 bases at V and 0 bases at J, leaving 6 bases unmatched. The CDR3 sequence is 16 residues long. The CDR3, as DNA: TGTGCCAGCAGCGCCCCGGGGGGGGTCTCCTACAATGAGCAGTTCTTC. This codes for CASSAPGGVSYNEQFF. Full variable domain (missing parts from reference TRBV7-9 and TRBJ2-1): DTGVSQNPRHKITKRGQNVTFRCDPISEHNRLYWYRQTLGQGPEFLTYFQNEAQLEKSRLLSDRFSAERPKGSFSTLEIQRTEQGDSAMYLCASSAPGGVSYNEQFFGPGTRLTVL.

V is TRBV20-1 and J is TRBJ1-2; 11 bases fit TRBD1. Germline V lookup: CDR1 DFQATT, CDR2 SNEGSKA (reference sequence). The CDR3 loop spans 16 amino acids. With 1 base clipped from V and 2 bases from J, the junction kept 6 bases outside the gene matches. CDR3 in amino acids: CSARALGDRGNYGYTF. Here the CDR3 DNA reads TGCAGTGCTAGAGCCCTTGGGGACAGGGGGAACTATGGCTACACCTTC.

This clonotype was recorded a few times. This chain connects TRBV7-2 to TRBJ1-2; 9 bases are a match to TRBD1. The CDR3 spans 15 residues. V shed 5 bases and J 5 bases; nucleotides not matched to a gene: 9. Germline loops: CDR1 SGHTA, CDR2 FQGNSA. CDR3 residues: CASSPGDREDYGYTF. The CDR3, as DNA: TGTGCCAGCAGCCCTGGGGACAGGGAGGATTATGGCTACACCTTC. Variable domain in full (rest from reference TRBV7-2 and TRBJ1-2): GAGVSQSPSNKVTEKGKDVELRCDPISGHTALYWYRQSLGQGLEFLIYFQGNSAPDKSGLPSDRFSAERTGGSVSTLTIQRTQQEDSAVYLCASSPGDREDYGYTFGSGTRLTVV.